This T cell receptor (beta chain) was sequenced during a study of beta chain features in type 1 diabetes. Isolated RNA was reverse transcribed in full, so expressed TCRB transcripts were sequenced. The data were produced by immunoSEQ multiplex PCR, yet TCRdb's version contains in-frame clones alone and is incomplete. The sample lists around 500,000 clones, over 25% occurring once. Germline values: CDR1 SGHVS, CDR2 FQNEAQ. CDR3 length: 16 amino acids. Trimming took 0 bases from V and 0 from J, leaving 10 bases between them. This receptor was identified in a man aged 18-30 years in good health. Sequenced material: naive CD4+ T cells from blood. This chain uses TRBV7-8 with TRBJ2-3; D might be TRBD2 (5 bases). The CDR3 nucleotides are TGTGCCAGCAGCTTAGCGCGGGCAGCTAGCACAGATACGCAGTATTTT. Translation gives CASSLARAASTDTQYF.